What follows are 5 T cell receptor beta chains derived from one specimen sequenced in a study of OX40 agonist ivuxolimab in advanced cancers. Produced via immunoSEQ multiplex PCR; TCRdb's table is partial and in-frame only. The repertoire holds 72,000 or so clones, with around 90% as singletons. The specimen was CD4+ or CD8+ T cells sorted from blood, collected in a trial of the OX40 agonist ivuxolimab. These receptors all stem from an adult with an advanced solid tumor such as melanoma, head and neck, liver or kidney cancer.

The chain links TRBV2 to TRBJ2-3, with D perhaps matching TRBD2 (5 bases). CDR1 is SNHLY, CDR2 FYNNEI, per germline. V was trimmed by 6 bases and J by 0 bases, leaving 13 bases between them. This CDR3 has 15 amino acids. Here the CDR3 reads CASSRDWVSTDTQYF. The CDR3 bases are TGTGCCAGCAGCCGGGATTGGGTTAGCACAGATACGCAGTATTTT.

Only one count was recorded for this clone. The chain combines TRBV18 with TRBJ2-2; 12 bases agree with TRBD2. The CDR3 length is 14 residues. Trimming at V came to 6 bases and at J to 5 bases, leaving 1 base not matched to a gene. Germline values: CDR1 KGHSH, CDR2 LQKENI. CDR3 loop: CASSGTSGTGELFF. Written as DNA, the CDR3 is TGTGCCAGCTCGGGGACTAGCGGGACCGGGGAGCTGTTTTTT.

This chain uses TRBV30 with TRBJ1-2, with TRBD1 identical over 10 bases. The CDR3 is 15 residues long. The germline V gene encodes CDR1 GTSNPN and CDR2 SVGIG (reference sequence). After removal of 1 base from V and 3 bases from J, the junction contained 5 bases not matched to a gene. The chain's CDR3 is CAWSGKGQGHYGYTF. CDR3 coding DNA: TGTGCCTGGAGTGGAAAGGGACAGGGGCACTATGGCTACACCTTC.

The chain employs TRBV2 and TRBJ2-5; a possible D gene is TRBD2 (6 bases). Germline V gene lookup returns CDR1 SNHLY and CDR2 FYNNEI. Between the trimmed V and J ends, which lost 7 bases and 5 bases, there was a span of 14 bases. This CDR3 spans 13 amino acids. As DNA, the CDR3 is TGTGCCAGCAAGGGAGGAGTGGGTGAGACCCAGTACTTC. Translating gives CASKGGVGETQYF.

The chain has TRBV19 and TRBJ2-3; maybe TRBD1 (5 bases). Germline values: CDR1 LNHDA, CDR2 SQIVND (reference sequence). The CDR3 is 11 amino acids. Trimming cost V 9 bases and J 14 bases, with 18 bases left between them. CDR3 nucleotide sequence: TGTGCCAGCAACAATAGGGGTGATGCGTATTTT. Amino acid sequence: CASNNRGDAYF.